The 3 T cell receptor beta chains below were found in one sample sequenced in a study of blood T cell repertoires in COVID-19. Profiled with immunoSEQ multiplex PCR; TCRdb holds only in-frame clones, not every one. The sample consists of approximately 350,000 clones, under 95% of them appearing once. The sequencing sample was made of peripheral blood. All receptors derive from a woman in her late teens or twenties who had recovered from COVID-19.

The rearrangement uses TRBV18 and TRBJ2-3; 14 bases map to TRBD2. CDR3 size: 16 residues. V trimming: 4 bases; J trimming: 5 bases; junction bases outside the gene matches: 5. Germline CDR1 KGHSH, CDR2 LQKENI. CDR3 bases: TGTGCCAGCTCACAGGGACTAGCGGGAGTCCAAGATACGCAGTATTTT. Translating it yields CASSQGLAGVQDTQYF.

The chain couples TRBV3-1 (or the pseudogene TRBV3-2) to TRBJ1-6; TRBD1 matches 12 bases. V gave up 3 bases and J gave up 6 bases; unmatched junction bases: 15. Germline CDR1 reads LGHDT; CDR2 reads YNNKEL (reference sequence). The CDR3 has 20 residues. The CDR3 protein is CASSQKLGGTGGSSNSPLHF. DNA for the CDR3: TGTGCCAGCAGCCAGAAACTCGGCGGGACAGGGGGCTCGAGTAATTCACCCCTCCACTTT.

The V and J genes are TRBV9 and TRBJ1-1, with TRBD1 identical over 7 bases. The ends lost 3 bases at V and 4 bases at J; junction bases unmatched: 6. The germline V gene has CDR1 SGDLS and CDR2 YYNGEE. CDR3 length equals 14 residues. CDR3 DNA sequence: TGTGCCAGCAGCGGAGCGGACAGGAGCACTGAAGCTTTCTTT. This gives the protein CASSGADRSTEAFF.